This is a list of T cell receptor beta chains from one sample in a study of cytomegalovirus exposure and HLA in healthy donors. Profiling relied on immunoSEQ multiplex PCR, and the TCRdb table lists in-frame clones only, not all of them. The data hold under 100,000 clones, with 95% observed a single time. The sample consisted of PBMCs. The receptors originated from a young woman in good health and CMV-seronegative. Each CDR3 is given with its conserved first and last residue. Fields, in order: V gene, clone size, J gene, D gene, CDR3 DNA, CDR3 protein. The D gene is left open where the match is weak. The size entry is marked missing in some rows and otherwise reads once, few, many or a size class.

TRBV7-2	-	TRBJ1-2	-	TGTGCCAGCAGGCCGACAGGAGATTATGGCTACACCTTC	CASRPTGDYGYTF
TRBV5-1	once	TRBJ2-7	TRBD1	TGCGCCAGCAGCTTGGATATAGGCAGGGGGCTGGGAGAGCAGTACTTC	CASSLDIGRGLGEQYF
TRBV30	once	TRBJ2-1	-	TGTGCCTGGAGCCTGGATTGGAGCTCCTACAATGAGCAGTTCTTC	CAWSLDWSSYNEQFF
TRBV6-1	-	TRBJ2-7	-	TGTGCCAGCAGTGAGGGGGCAGGGCCTTCCTACGAGCAGTACTTC	CASSEGAGPSYEQYF
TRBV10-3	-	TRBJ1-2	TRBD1	TGTGCCACTGTCCCGGGACAGCAGAACTATGGCTACACCTTC	CATVPGQQNYGYTF
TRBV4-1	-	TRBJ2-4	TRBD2	TGCGCCAGCAGCCAAGGGACAGCGGGAGCTACCTTAGCCAAAAACATTCAGTACTTC	CASSQGTAGATLAKNIQYF
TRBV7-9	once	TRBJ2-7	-	TGTGCCAGCAACCGACGAGACAGGCCCTACGAGCAGTACTTC	CASNRRDRPYEQYF
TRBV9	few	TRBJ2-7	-	TGTGCCAGCAGCGTAGACGGCGGCCGCTCCTACGAGCAGTACTTC	CASSVDGGRSYEQYF
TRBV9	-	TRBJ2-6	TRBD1	TGTGCCAGCAGCCCGGGACAGATGACTACCAACGTCCTGACTTTC	CASSPGQMTTNVLTF
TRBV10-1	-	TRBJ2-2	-	TGCGCCAGCAGGGAGGGTGTGCAGACCGGGGAGCTGTTTTTT	CASREGVQTGELFF
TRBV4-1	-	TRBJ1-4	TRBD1	TGCGCCAGCAGCCAAGAGAGGTCCGGGACAGGGAGGCCTGCAACTAATGAAAAACTGTTTTTT	CASSQERSGTGRPATNEKLFF
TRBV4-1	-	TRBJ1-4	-	TGCGCCAGCAGCCACCGAATGACAGGAGCGGCCGTGGGTGTAAATGAAAAACTGTTTTTT	CASSHRMTGAAVGVNEKLFF
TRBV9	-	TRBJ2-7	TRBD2	TGTGCCAGCAGCCCACCCGGGGTAGCGGGGTCCTACGAGCAGTACTTC	CASSPPGVAGSYEQYF
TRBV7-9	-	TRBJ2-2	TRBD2	TGTGCCAGCAGCCCCGGACTAGCGGAGTACACCGGGGAGCTGTTTTTT	CASSPGLAEYTGELFF
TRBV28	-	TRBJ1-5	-	TGTGCCAGCAGTCCTTGGCCGGGGGGGAGCAATCAGCCCCAGCATTTT	CASSPWPGGSNQPQHF
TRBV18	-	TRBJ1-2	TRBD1	TGTGCCAGCTCACTGGGGACAGGGGCTTATGGCTACACCTTC	CASSLGTGAYGYTF
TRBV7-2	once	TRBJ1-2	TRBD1	TGTGCCAGTAGGCAAGCCGAGGGGGCGATTAACTATGGCTACACCTTC	CASRQAEGAINYGYTF
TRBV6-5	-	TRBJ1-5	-	TGTGCCAGCAGTTACTCGGGCACTAGCAATCAGCCCCAGCATTTT	CASSYSGTSNQPQHF
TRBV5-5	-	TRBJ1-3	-	TGTGCCAGCAGCTTGGTCAGTTCTGGAGACACCATATATTTT	CASSLVSSGDTIYF
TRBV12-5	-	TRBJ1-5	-	TGTGCTAGTGGTTTTCCCCCTCGTCAGGGCCCACGTTTAGGTCAGCCCCAGCATTTT	CASGFPPRQGPRLGQPQHF
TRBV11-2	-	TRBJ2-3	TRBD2	TGTGCCAGCAGCGGAGCGGGGGGCGGCGATACGCAGTATTTT	CASSGAGGGDTQYF
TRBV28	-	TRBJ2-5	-	TGTGCCAGCAGTTCCCCACAGGGAAGGGGGGAGACCCAGTACTTC	CASSSPQGRGETQYF
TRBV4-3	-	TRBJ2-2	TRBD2	TGCGCCAGCAGCCGCCAGACTAGCGGGAGAACCCTCACCGGGGAGCTGTTTTTT	CASSRQTSGRTLTGELFF
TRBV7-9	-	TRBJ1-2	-	TGTGCCAGCAGCTTACAGGCGGGAGATGGCTACACCTTC	CASSLQAGDGYTF
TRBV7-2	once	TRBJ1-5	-	TGTGCCAGCAGCGTCCAGCGGGGGAGCAATCAGCCCCAGCATTTT	CASSVQRGSNQPQHF
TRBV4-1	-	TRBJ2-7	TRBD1	TGCGCCAGCAGCCAAGGGGGGCACAGGGGGAGCCACGAGCAGTACTTC	CASSQGGHRGSHEQYF
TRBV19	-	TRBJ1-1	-	TGTGCCAGCAGCGGGGTCACGGGCACTGAAGCTTTCTTT	CASSGVTGTEAFF
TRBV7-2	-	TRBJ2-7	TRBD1	TGTGCCAGCAGCTCCAGGACAGGTTACTACGAGCAGTACTTC	CASSSRTGYYEQYF
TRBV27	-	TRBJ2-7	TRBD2	TGTGCCAGCAGTCCCGTACCAGCGGGAGTATACGAGCAGTACTTC	CASSPVPAGVYEQYF
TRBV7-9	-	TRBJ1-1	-	TGTGCCAGCAGCCCCGATAGCTCTGAAGCTTTCTTT	CASSPDSSEAFF
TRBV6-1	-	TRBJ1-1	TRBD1	TGTGCCAGCAGCGAAGGGAGACTAGGGGGCCTCACTGAAGCTTTCTTT	CASSEGRLGGLTEAFF
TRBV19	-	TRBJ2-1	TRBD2	TGTGCCAGTAGTCAAATTCCTGAGCGGGAGGGCTTGGGTGAGCAGTTCTTC	CASSQIPEREGLGEQFF
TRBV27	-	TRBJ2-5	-	TGTGCCAGCAGTTCAGGGGACAATCAAGAGACCCAGTACTTC	CASSSGDNQETQYF
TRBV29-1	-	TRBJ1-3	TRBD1	TGCAGCGCAAAAGGTGGGACAGCTGGAAACACCATATATTTT	CSAKGGTAGNTIYF
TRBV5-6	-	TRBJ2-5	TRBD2	TGTGCCAGCAGCCCGAAGGTACTAGCGGGGGTTGAGACCCAGTACTTC	CASSPKVLAGVETQYF
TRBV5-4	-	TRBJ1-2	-	TGTGCCAGCAGCCCCCACAGTACCCCTAACTATGGCTACACCTTC	CASSPHSTPNYGYTF
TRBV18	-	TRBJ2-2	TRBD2	TGTGCCAGCTCACCTTTTATTATCGGGGGGACGAACACCGGGGAGCTGTTTTTT	CASSPFIIGGTNTGELFF
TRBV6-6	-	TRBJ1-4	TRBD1	TGTGCCAGCAGCGCAACAGGGGATAAACTGTTTTTT	CASSATGDKLFF
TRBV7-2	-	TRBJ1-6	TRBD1	TGTGCCAGCAGCTCCCTCGGACAGGGAGGGACCTATAATTCACCCCTCCACTTT	CASSSLGQGGTYNSPLHF
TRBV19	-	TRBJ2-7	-	TGTGCCAGTAGTATGGTACAACAGGGAAACGGCGAGCAGTACTTC	CASSMVQQGNGEQYF
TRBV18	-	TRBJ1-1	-	TGTGCCAGCTCACCCCCAGGAGGGAACACTGAAGCTTTCTTT	CASSPPGGNTEAFF
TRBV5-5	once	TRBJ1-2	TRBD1	TGTGCCAGCAGCTCGATGACAGGGCCTCGGGGCTACACCTTC	CASSSMTGPRGYTF
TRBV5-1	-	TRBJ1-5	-	TGCGCCAGCAGCTCGGGACAAAGCAATCAGCCCCAGCATTTT	CASSSGQSNQPQHF
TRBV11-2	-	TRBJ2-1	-	TGTGCCAGCAGCCCCCGGGGATGGGGACTCTACAATGAGCAGTTCTTC	CASSPRGWGLYNEQFF